This T cell receptor (beta chain) appears in the sequencing data of a study of blood T cells in healthy people across ages. Study-wide findings and caveats: Diversity was higher, and naive CD4+ cells more numerous, in long-lived donors than in aged donors. The lack of PBMC sorting stopped any conclusive naive versus antigen-experienced comparison.

The CDR3 totals 16 residues. CDR1 is SGHTA, CDR2 FQGNSA, per germline. V lost 5 bases and J lost 2; bases outside the gene matches: 10. Primed by a sample-barcoded 5' primer and a J-beta primer mix, a second PCR proceeded for about 6 to 11 cycles. Using its own MiXCR run on the 5' RACE reads, TCRdb lists one record per CDR3 protein. The table shows hundreds of thousands of distinct CDR3 sequences, with 56% occurring only once. This clonotype has just a few counts. Antigen unknown. The sample comprised blood. This receptor was identified in a man aged 35-49 years in good health. The chain links TRBV7-2 to TRBJ1-2, with 8 bases that match TRBD1. DNA for the CDR3: TGTGCCAGCAGCCCCGTACACTGGACAGGGAACTATGGCTACACCTTC. This codes for CASSPVHWTGNYGYTF.